Following are 30 T cell receptor beta chains from one sample sequenced in a study of T cells after yellow fever vaccination. TCRdb re-called the 5' RACE reads through MiXCR, storing one row per CDR3 protein. The table lists a few hundred thousand distinct CDR3 sequences, 8.1% of them singletons. The sample here was PBMCs, taken approximately 40 days after the first yellow fever vaccination. These TCRs come from a man aged 18 to 30 who received the YFV17D yellow fever vaccine.

For this clonotype: Mismatch with germline at one junction end may stem from a read error. The chain couples TRBV7-7 to TRBJ2-1; D possibly matches TRBD1 or TRBD2 (6 bases each). The germline V gene has CDR1 SSHAT and CDR2 FNYEAQ (reference sequence). The CDR3 length is 15 residues. The CDR3 bases are TGTGCTAGCAGCTTAGGGGGGCCCCCCGGGGATGAGCAGTTCTTC. As protein: CASSLGGPPGDEQFF.

This clonotype has a handful of counts. The J gene is TRBJ2-2, the V gene TRBV18; 7 bases map to TRBD1. V trimming: 3 bases; J trimming: 4 bases; junction bases outside the gene matches: 5. Per germline, CDR1 KGHSH and CDR2 LQKENI. The length of the CDR3 is 15 residues. The CDR3 protein is CASSPQGQFTGELFF. The DNA for the CDR3 is TGTGCCAGCTCACCGCAGGGACAGTTCACCGGGGAGCTGTTTTTT.

The chain links TRBV6-6 to TRBJ2-7; 8 bases agree with TRBD1. CDR1 MNHNY and CDR2 SVGAGI come from the germline V gene (reference sequence). The CDR3 has 13 residues. The V and J ends lost 5 bases and 5 bases, in that order; junction bases with no gene match: 5. The CDR3 region has the DNA TGTGCCAGCAGTCTTAAACAGGGGGACGAGCAGTACGTC. It codes for CASSLKQGDEQYV.

This clonotype showed up just a few times. The chain joins TRBV12-3 or TRBV12-4 to TRBJ2-4, with D hard to call. Trimming left V 5 bases short and J 7 bases short, with 15 bases between. This CDR3 has 14 amino acids. CDR3 protein: CASSPSTVVNIQYF. The CDR3 DNA reads TGTGCCAGCAGTCCCTCTACTGTGGTGAACATTCAGTACTTC.

There are a few counts of this clonotype. V and J are TRBV9 and TRBJ2-5, with 8 bases identical to TRBD1. With V trimmed by 0 bases and J by 6 bases, 4 bases remained unmatched. Germline CDR1 is SGDLS and CDR2 is YYNGEE. The CDR3 consists of 14 residues. Here the CDR3 reads CASSVDAGGKTQYF. In DNA form, the CDR3 reads TGTGCCAGCAGCGTAGATGCAGGGGGCAAGACCCAGTACTTC.

This clonotype was counted many times. The chain joins TRBV4-1 to TRBJ2-1; D not certain. The CDR3 is made up of 12 amino acids. V was trimmed by 1 base and J by 5 bases, leaving 3 bases between them. Germline CDR1 and CDR2: MGHRA and YSYEKL. The CDR3 sequence: CASSQVHNEQFF. For the CDR3, the DNA is TGCGCCAGCAGCCAAGTTCACAATGAGCAGTTCTTC.

This clonotype was recorded many times. The gene calls are TRBV9 and TRBJ1-1; D is undetermined. Trimming removed 3 bases at V and 7 bases at J, with 19 bases between. The V gene's germline CDR1 is SGDLS and CDR2 YYNGEE. This CDR3 contains 15 residues. The CDR3 DNA reads TGTGCCAGCAGCGGAAACACGGGCGGGAGAGATGAAGCTTTCTTT. Amino acid sequence: CASSGNTGGRDEAFF.

This clonotype was recorded only once. The chain joins TRBV11-2 to TRBJ2-5; 8 bases map to TRBD1. Germline loops: CDR1 SGHAT, CDR2 FQNNGV. This CDR3 region has 13 residues. The junction had 4 bases not matched to a gene; V was cut back by 5 bases and J by 5 bases. CDR3 bases: TGTGCCAGCAGCCTTTACAGGGGGGAGACCCAGTACTTC. This encodes CASSLYRGETQYF. Full variable domain (missing parts from reference TRBV11-2 and TRBJ2-5): EAGVAQSPRYKIIEKRQSVAFWCNPISGHATLYWYQQILGQGPKLLIQFQNNGVVDDSQLPKDRFSAERLKGVDSTLKIQPAKLEDSAVYLCASSLYRGETQYFGPGTRLLVL.

This clonotype was seen a few times. The chain has TRBV7-9 and TRBJ2-4, with D possibly TRBD2 on 6 matching bases. The CDR3 runs 16 residues. The V gene's germline CDR1 is SEHNR and CDR2 FQNEAQ (reference sequence). The V end lost 1 base, the J end lost 12 bases, and 22 bases lay between the germline ends. Written as DNA, the CDR3 is TGTGCCAGCAGCTTAGTGGGGACTGGAGCCCTTGGGGGTCAGTACTTC. Amino acid sequence: CASSLVGTGALGGQYF.

The chain is built from TRBV5-1 and TRBJ2-5, with a weak D call TRBD2 (5 bases). The CDR3 extends over 12 amino acids. Deletions cut 6 bases from V and 5 bases from J, with 11 bases between. Germline V gene data show CDR1 as SGHRS and CDR2 as YFSETQ. In DNA, the CDR3 is TGCGCCAGCATTTCGGACTCGGAGACCCAGTACTTC. This translates into CASISDSETQYF.

The sample holds a few counts of this clonotype. The chain has TRBV10-3 and TRBJ1-6, with D unclear. Trimming left V 10 bases short and J 5 bases short, with 15 bases between. The CDR3 sequence is 14 residues long. Germline lookup yields CDR1 ENHRY and CDR2 SYGVKD. CDR3 protein: CATTTEGNNSPLHF. CDR3 sequence (DNA): TGTGCCACCACCACAGAGGGCAATAATTCACCCCTCCACTTT.

The genes are TRBV14 and TRBJ1-2; D unresolved. V lost 4 bases and J lost 8, with 14 bases in between. This CDR3 region has 13 residues. CDR1 SGHDN and CDR2 FVKESK come from the germline V gene. Here the CDR3 DNA reads TGTGCCAGCAGCCCCTTTGGAGGGCGAGGCTACACCTTC. Protein sequence: CASSPFGGRGYTF.

This chain uses TRBV6-1 with TRBJ2-3, with 10 positions matching TRBD2. Germline CDR1 MNHNS, CDR2 SASEGT. This CDR3 is 15 amino acids long. V gave up 6 bases and J gave up 0 bases; unmatched junction bases: 3. Here the CDR3 DNA reads TGTGCCAGCAGAGAACTAGCGGGGAGCACAGATACGCAGTATTTT. It codes for CASRELAGSTDTQYF.

The sample holds a few counts of this clonotype. The V call is TRBV6-1, the J call TRBJ1-1; D might be TRBD1 (5 bases). This CDR3 comprises 15 residues. The V end was cut by 6 bases, the J end by 0 bases, with 14 bases between. Germline CDR1 and CDR2: MNHNS and SASEGT. CDR3 region: CASRSTGLLNTEAFF. The CDR3 coding sequence is TGTGCCAGCAGATCCACGGGACTGCTGAACACTGAAGCTTTCTTT.

The chain links TRBV2 to TRBJ1-1; 7 bases are shared with TRBD1. There are 15 residues in the CDR3. The V and J ends lost 6 bases and 1 base, in that order; junction bases with no gene match: 8. Germline V gene data show CDR1 as SNHLY and CDR2 as FYNNEI. As DNA, the CDR3 is TGTGCCAGCAGACGGACAGGCATCGCGAACACTGAAGCTTTCTTT. Translation: CASRRTGIANTEAFF.

This clonotype came up a few times. This sequence joins TRBV7-9 and TRBJ2-5; D gene uncertain. The germline V gene encodes CDR1 SEHNR and CDR2 FQNEAQ (reference sequence). The V gene lost 5 bases and the J gene lost 3 bases, with 19 bases spanning the gap. This CDR3 has 16 residues. CDR3 bases: TGTGCCAGCAGCCCTAGTTTTGGTAGAGACAAAGAGACCCAGTACTTC. Its protein is CASSPSFGRDKETQYF.

This clonotype appeared a few times. The chain carries TRBV5-4 and TRBJ2-1; 9 positions match TRBD2. V shed 4 bases, J shed 6 bases, and the junction held 8 bases outside the gene matches. The germline gives CDR1 SGHNT, CDR2 YYREEE (reference sequence). This CDR3 spans 15 amino acids. The CDR3: CASSQTGTSSNEQFF. The CDR3 region has the DNA TGTGCCAGCAGCCAAACCGGGACTAGCTCCAATGAGCAGTTCTTC.

This clonotype turned up a few times. V usage is TRBV12-3 or TRBV12-4 and J usage is TRBJ2-3, with D perhaps given as TRBD1 or TRBD2 (5 bases each). V shed 3 bases and J shed 1 base, with 11 bases lying between them. The CDR3 extends over 15 amino acids. Written as DNA, the CDR3 is TGTGCCAGCAGTTTCTGGGGGATCCGCACAGATACGCAGTATTTT. This codes for CASSFWGIRTDTQYF.

V gene TRBV18 combines with J gene TRBJ2-6, with D unclear. This CDR3 comprises 17 residues. Germline lookup yields CDR1 KGHSH and CDR2 LQKENI. The V gene lost 3 bases and the J gene lost 4 bases, with 16 bases spanning the gap. The DNA for the CDR3 is TGTGCCAGCTCACCGAAGTCCGCAACGCGGGGGGCCAACGTCCTGACTTTC. Translated, it gives CASSPKSATRGANVLTF.

V gene TRBV18 combines with J gene TRBJ1-1; D not resolved. The CDR3 loop spans 14 amino acids. CDR1 and CDR2 (germline): KGHSH, LQKENI. V lost 0 bases and J 3 bases, leaving 8 bases between the germline ends. The chain's CDR3 is CASSPPGYYTEAFF. The CDR3 DNA reads TGTGCCAGCTCACCACCGGGATACTACACTGAAGCTTTCTTT.

In this sample, this clonotype turned up many times. In DNA form, the CDR3 reads TGTGCCAGCAGTTTAGGGCCCAAGTTTGGGCCCGATACGCAGTATTTT. This sequence encodes CASSLGPKFGPDTQYF. This chain uses TRBV28 with TRBJ2-3; D call uncertain. V was shortened by 2 bases and J by 6 bases, with 18 bases between the two germline ends. The germline V gene encodes CDR1 MDHEN and CDR2 SYDVKM. The CDR3 consists of 16 residues.

The chain has TRBV5-4 and TRBJ2-3, with D tentatively TRBD2 (6 bases). Germline V CDR1 and CDR2: SGHNT, YYREEE (reference sequence). This CDR3 comprises 14 residues. Trimming took 4 bases from V and 4 from J, leaving 13 bases between them. This CDR3 reads CASSPPGLSDTQYF. The DNA of the CDR3 is TGTGCCAGCAGCCCGCCGGGACTCTCAGATACGCAGTATTTT.

This sequence joins TRBV7-6 and TRBJ1-3; D ambiguous. V gave up 0 bases and J gave up 0 bases, with 6 bases separating them. The CDR3 contains 15 residues. The germline gives CDR1 SGHVS, CDR2 FNYEAQ. The CDR3 DNA reads TGTGCCAGCAGCTTAGCTCTGAGCTCTGGAAACACCATATATTTT. Encoded protein: CASSLALSSGNTIYF.

This clonotype came up a few times. This chain joins TRBV5-6 and TRBJ2-2, with D tentatively TRBD2 (6 bases). The CDR3 has 16 residues. Trimming stripped 4 bases from V and 5 bases from J, with 18 bases between. Germline loops: CDR1 SGHDT, CDR2 YYEEEE. The CDR3 DNA follows: TGTGCCAGCAGCCCTATGAGTCGGGGGAAGACCGGGGAGCTGTTTTTT. It codes for CASSPMSRGKTGELFF.

This clonotype was seen only a few times. This CDR3 reads CASSPTGGGLTNTEAFF. CDR3 DNA: TGCGCCAGCAGCCCGACGGGAGGGGGGCTGACGAACACTGAAGCTTTCTTT. This rearrangement joins TRBV5-1 to TRBJ1-1, with a tentative D call TRBD1 (6 bases). The CDR3 loop spans 17 amino acids. The germline gives CDR1 SGHRS, CDR2 YFSETQ. V was trimmed by 4 bases and J by 1 base, leaving 20 bases between them.

This clonotype was observed a handful of times. The genes are TRBV7-3 and TRBJ1-4; 7 bases map to TRBD1. This CDR3 contains 13 residues. Unmatched junction bases numbered 6, after V lost 2 bases and J lost 12 bases. Germline-derived CDR1 and CDR2 are SGHTA and FQGTGA. The CDR3 protein is CASSLDQGEELFF. Written as DNA, the CDR3 is TGTGCCAGCAGCTTAGATCAGGGGGAGGAACTGTTTTTT.

This clonotype was recorded at least ten times. The chain is built from TRBV6-2 or TRBV6-3 and TRBJ1-5, with D possibly TRBD1 on 6 matching bases. Germline lookup yields CDR1 MNHEY and CDR2 SVGEGT. The V and J ends lost 6 bases and 0 bases respectively, with 15 bases between them. CDR3 length equals 16 residues. CDR3 amino acids: CASRKRTDLSNQPQHF. CDR3 nucleotide sequence: TGTGCCAGCAGAAAACGGACAGACCTTAGCAATCAGCCCCAGCATTTT.

This clonotype appeared a few times. The chain joins TRBV5-1 to TRBJ1-1; unclear D gene. Germline V gene lookup returns CDR1 SGHRS and CDR2 YFSETQ. V lost 3 bases and J lost 1, with 10 bases in between. This CDR3 has 14 residues. CDR3 sequence: CASSWNTRNTEAFF. CDR3 DNA: TGCGCCAGCAGCTGGAACACTCGGAACACTGAAGCTTTCTTT.

This CDR3 is CSARDQGLGDNSPLHF. In DNA, the CDR3 is TGCAGTGCTAGAGATCAAGGGTTGGGAGATAATTCACCCCTCCACTTT. The chain is built from TRBV20-1 and TRBJ1-6; no definite D call. Germline V CDR1 and CDR2: DFQATT, SNEGSKA (reference sequence). V was trimmed by 0 bases and J by 5 bases, leaving 14 bases between them. CDR3 size: 16 residues.

The rearrangement uses TRBV23-1 and TRBJ1-1; D is unresolved. TRBV23-1 is recorded as an ORF, its role being uncertain. The V end was cut by 0 bases, the J end by 4 bases, with 12 bases between. The length of the CDR3 is 15 residues. The CDR3: CASSQSEQVVTEAFF. The CDR3 DNA follows: TGCGCCAGCAGTCAATCCGAGCAGGTGGTCACTGAAGCTTTCTTT.